Below, 28 T cell receptor beta chains from the same sample are listed, as sequenced in a study of beta chain features in type 1 diabetes (dated by TCRdb to between 2018 and 2020). Receptor amplification or capture employed the immunoSEQ multiplex PCR assay. The entire amount of isolated RNA was reverse transcribed using the High Capacity cDNA Reverse Transcription Kit, so the sequenced TCRB transcripts were expressed ones. Drawn from immuneACCESS, this table holds only the in-frame rearrangements with V and J called that TCRdb kept. Clones are partly lost; checked studies trace under half to an unresolved V gene and leave the rest unexplained. In this sample the table shows roughly 180,000 clones, less than 15% of which occur a single time. The ten largest make up 0.5% to 0.75% of the sample. Input material: central memory CD4+ T cells from blood. The receptor source for this set is a young woman in good health.

The chain is built from TRBV15 and TRBJ1-2; D is ambiguous. CDR3 length equals 15 residues. Germline V gene sequence: CDR1 LNHNV, CDR2 YYDKDF (reference sequence). Trimming removed 1 base at V and 2 bases at J, with 11 bases between. CDR3 amino acids: CATSRVVTGNYGYTF. The CDR3 DNA sequence: TGTGCCACCAGCAGAGTTGTAACGGGGAACTATGGCTACACCTTC.

V usage is TRBV27 and J usage is TRBJ2-1; TRBD2 agrees at 8 bases. The V gene end was trimmed by 8 bases and the J gene end by 9 bases; junction bases not matched to a gene: 12. CDR1 is MNHEY and CDR2 is SMNVEV in the germline V gene (reference sequence). The CDR3 consists of 14 residues. CDR3: CASRGGSGIGEQFF. Written as DNA, the CDR3 is TGTGCCAGCCGCGGGGGTAGCGGGATCGGTGAGCAGTTCTTC.

This clone was seen only a few times. This rearrangement joins TRBV7-9 to TRBJ1-1, with 10 bases that match TRBD1. Trimming took 5 bases from V and 5 from J; bases not matched to a gene: 5. Germline lookup yields CDR1 SEHNR and CDR2 FQNEAQ (reference sequence). The CDR3 totals 14 residues. The CDR3 nucleotides read TGTGCCAGCAGCATCGGGACAGGGGAAACTGAAGCTTTCTTT. Its translation is CASSIGTGETEAFF.

This clone appeared a few times. The chain has TRBV19 and TRBJ1-1, with 7 positions matching TRBD1. CDR1 is LNHDA, CDR2 SQIVND, per germline (reference sequence). After removal of 4 bases from V and 1 base from J, the junction contained 6 bases not matched to a gene. This CDR3 has 15 amino acids. The CDR3 is CASSRDRFQNTEAFF. The CDR3 coding sequence is TGTGCCAGTAGTAGGGACAGATTCCAGAACACTGAAGCTTTCTTT.

The chain recombines TRBV7-2 with TRBJ1-1, with D possibly TRBD1 on 6 matching bases. V was trimmed by 7 bases and J by 1 base, leaving 13 bases between them. There are 14 residues in the CDR3. Germline V gene lookup returns CDR1 SGHTA and CDR2 FQGNSA. CDR3 bases: TGTGCCAGCACCCCGGGACACCAGAACACTGAAGCTTTCTTT. Its translation is CASTPGHQNTEAFF.

The chain recombines TRBV27 with TRBJ2-7; possibly TRBD1 for D (5 bases). Germline CDR1 MNHEY, CDR2 SMNVEV (reference sequence). The CDR3 sequence is 14 residues long. Trimming took 2 bases from V and 4 from J, leaving 12 bases between them. The CDR3 sequence is CASSLKQGSYEQYF. The CDR3 DNA sequence: TGTGCCAGCAGTTTAAAGCAGGGTTCATACGAGCAGTACTTC.

The chain has TRBV30 and TRBJ2-7; D is perhaps TRBD2 (6 bases). Germline V gene lookup returns CDR1 GTSNPN and CDR2 SVGIG (reference sequence). V lost 6 bases and J lost 4, with 16 bases in between. The CDR3 extends over 13 amino acids. The CDR3 nucleotides read TGTGCCTGTTCGTTTGGGGGGACTTACGAGCAGTACTTC. It codes for CACSFGGTYEQYF. Complete variable domain (other parts from reference TRBV30 and TRBJ2-7): SQTIHQWPATLVQPVGSPLSLECTVEGTSNPNLYWYRQAAGRGLQLLFYSVGIGQISSEVPQNLSASRPQDRQFILSSKKLLLSDSGFYLCACSFGGTYEQYFGPGTRLTVT.

This clone was seen more than once but under ten times. CDR3 nucleotides: TGTGCCAGCAGCTACGGGACAGGGAGTCCCGGGGAGCTGTTTTTT. This gives the protein CASSYGTGSPGELFF. The genes are TRBV9 and TRBJ2-2; TRBD1 aligns across 9 bases. From germline, CDR1 is SGDLS and CDR2 YYNGEE. This CDR3 is built from 15 residues. V trimming: 4 bases; J trimming: 6 bases; junction bases outside the gene matches: 7.

This chain links TRBV6-1 with TRBJ2-5; D is possibly TRBD1 (6 bases). The CDR3 consists of 12 residues. The ends were cut back, 7 bases at V and 4 bases at J, with 10 bases in the middle. CDR1 is MNHNS, CDR2 SASEGT, per germline. CDR3: CASTGTRETQYF. CDR3 in DNA: TGTGCCAGCACCGGGACACGAGAGACCCAGTACTTC.

About this clone itself: Germline and junction disagree at one end, which may indicate a read error. The rearrangement links TRBV14 to TRBJ2-7; 7 bases map to TRBD2. Per the germline V gene, CDR1 is SGHDN and CDR2 is FVKESK. The CDR3 loop spans 13 amino acids. The CDR3 DNA sequence: TGTGCCAGCAGCCAAGCGACTAGCCTCCCTCCGAACTTC. It encodes CASSQATSLPPNF.

The chain is built from TRBV6-4 and TRBJ1-2; a weak D match, TRBD1 (6 bases). Trimming shortened V by 4 bases and J by 3 bases, and 15 bases separated the two germline ends. Germline CDR1 and CDR2: MRHNA and SNTAGT. CDR3 size: 15 residues. The CDR3 region is CASSARTGSDYGYTF. The CDR3, as DNA: TGTGCCAGCAGTGCACGCACAGGGAGTGACTATGGCTACACCTTC.

The chain joins TRBV5-1 to TRBJ2-1, with D unresolved. Between the trimmed V and J ends, which lost 0 bases and 6 bases, there was a span of 16 bases. Per germline, CDR1 SGHRS and CDR2 YFSETQ. The CDR3 is made up of 16 amino acids. The CDR3 DNA is TGCGCCAGCAGCTTGGTGACAACACCACGAGTCAATGAGCAGTTCTTC. Its translation: CASSLVTTPRVNEQFF.

The chain recombines TRBV10-3 with TRBJ1-5; D is unresolved. Trimming stripped 7 bases from V and 3 bases from J, with 16 bases between. Germline-derived CDR1 and CDR2 are ENHRY and SYGVKD. CDR3 length: 15 residues. The CDR3 DNA is TGTGCCATCACCCGAGACGGAGCACCCAATCAGCCCCAGCATTTT. Its translation is CAITRDGAPNQPQHF.

The sample holds a few counts of this clone. The CDR3 bases are TGTGCCATCAGACCCGAAGGACGTCAGGGGGACAGCTACACCTTC. Translating it yields CAIRPEGRQGDSYTF. The V call is TRBV10-3, the J call TRBJ1-2; TRBD1 aligns across 7 bases. The germline V gene has CDR1 ENHRY and CDR2 SYGVKD. The trim removed 6 bases at V and 9 bases at J, leaving 16 bases unmatched. The CDR3 has 15 residues.

Only a few counts were recorded for this clone. The genes are TRBV7-2 and TRBJ1-5; 9 nucleotides align to TRBD1. V shed 2 bases and J 1 base; nucleotides not matched to a gene: 9. This CDR3 is 18 amino acids long. The V gene's germline CDR1 is SGHTA and CDR2 FQGNSA. The CDR3 region is CASSLSLDRGGSNQPQHF. Written as DNA, the CDR3 is TGTGCCAGCAGCTTATCCCTGGACAGGGGAGGAAGCAATCAGCCCCAGCATTTT.

V gene TRBV10-3 combines with J gene TRBJ2-7, with 8 bases matching TRBD2. CDR3 length equals 14 residues. With V trimmed by 2 bases and J by 3 bases, 3 bases remained unmatched. CDR1 is ENHRY, CDR2 SYGVKD, per germline. CDR3 bases: TGTGCCATCAGTGAGAATCTAGCGGGCTACGAGCAGTACTTC. It translates to CAISENLAGYEQYF.

The V gene is TRBV6-5, the J gene TRBJ2-6; D unclear. The V gene's germline CDR1 is MNHEY and CDR2 SVGAGI. The CDR3 extends over 14 amino acids. Trimming left V 6 bases short and J 0 bases short, with 6 bases between. CDR3 nucleotide sequence: TGTGCCAGCAGCGGGTCCTCTGGGGCCAACGTCCTGACTTTC. This codes for CASSGSSGANVLTF.

The chain employs TRBV2 and TRBJ2-5; no firm D call. Between the trimmed V and J ends, which lost 3 bases and 2 bases, there was a span of 13 bases. This CDR3 is 15 amino acids long. The germline V gene encodes CDR1 SNHLY and CDR2 FYNNEI. Here the CDR3 reads CASSDPVYVQETQYF. CDR3 nucleotides: TGTGCCAGCAGTGACCCCGTTTATGTTCAAGAGACCCAGTACTTC.

The V call is TRBV5-1, the J call TRBJ2-5, with 7 bases aligning to TRBD1. Germline V CDR1 and CDR2: SGHRS, YFSETQ. Losses at the gene ends were 4 bases for V and 3 bases for J; bases not matched to a gene: 3. The CDR3 loop spans 13 amino acids. CDR3 sequence: CASSGDSEETQYF. In DNA, the CDR3 is TGCGCCAGCAGCGGGGACAGTGAAGAGACCCAGTACTTC.

J is TRBJ1-4 and V is TRBV7-8, with 9 nucleotides matching TRBD1. Germline V gene sequence: CDR1 SGHVS, CDR2 FQNEAQ. The V segment lost 4 bases and the J segment 12 bases; nucleotides outside the gene matches: 9. This CDR3 comprises 14 residues. CDR3 sequence reads: CASSSGQGTLELFF. The CDR3 DNA follows: TGTGCCAGCAGCTCGGGACAGGGAACCTTAGAACTGTTTTTT.

In its sample, this clone was seen many times. The rearrangement links TRBV6-5 to TRBJ1-2, with 7 bases lining up with TRBD1. CDR1 and CDR2 from the germline V gene are MNHEY and SVGAGI. After removal of 5 bases from V and 8 bases from J, the junction contained 8 bases not matched to a gene. This CDR3 is built from 13 residues. DNA for the CDR3: TGTGCCAGCAGTGGGACGACAGGGATCGGCTACACCTTC. It encodes CASSGTTGIGYTF.

A few counts support this clone. The rearrangement uses TRBV18 and TRBJ2-7; 9 bases are shared with TRBD1. The V segment lost 5 bases and the J segment 4 bases; nucleotides outside the gene matches: 9. The CDR3 consists of 15 residues. CDR1 is KGHSH and CDR2 is LQKENI in the germline V gene. The CDR3 protein is CASSLPGQGSYEQYF. CDR3 nucleotides: TGTGCCAGCTCATTGCCGGGACAGGGATCTTACGAGCAGTACTTC.

The CDR3 DNA is TGTGCCAGCCCTGGACAGGGTCGGGAGCAGTACTTC. Translating it yields CASPGQGREQYF. The J gene is TRBJ2-7, the V gene TRBV21-1; the table names TRBD1, a call not compared with the DNA. TRBV21-1 is classified as a pseudogene. This CDR3 region has 12 residues.

This clone has more than one count but fewer than ten. This sequence joins TRBV6-1 and TRBJ1-5; no clear D. CDR1 MNHNS and CDR2 SASEGT come from the germline V gene. Trimming stripped 3 bases from V and 4 bases from J, with 7 bases between. This CDR3 is 13 amino acids long. CDR3 region: CASSDVRNQPQHF. CDR3 sequence (DNA): TGTGCCAGCAGTGACGTCCGGAATCAGCCCCAGCATTTT.

The sample holds a few counts of this clone. The chain joins TRBV28 to TRBJ2-7, with 8 nucleotides matching TRBD1. CDR1 MDHEN and CDR2 SYDVKM come from the germline V gene. CDR3 length equals 15 residues. Trimming took 5 bases from V and 4 from J; bases not matched to a gene: 10. The CDR3 region has the DNA TGTGCCAGCAGTCCCAATCAGGGGGCGTGGTACGAGCAGTACTTC. The encoded protein is CASSPNQGAWYEQYF.

Regarding this clone: Germline is not matched at one junction end, which may reflect a read error. The rearrangement uses TRBV7-9 and TRBJ2-4; no reliable D call. Germline V CDR1 and CDR2: SEHNR, FQNEAQ (reference sequence). The CDR3 totals 9 residues. CDR3 protein: CASSYGRDF. The CDR3 nucleotides are TGTGCCAGCAGCTACGGTCGGGACTTC.

A few counts support this clone. This chain uses TRBV30 with TRBJ2-7, with D unclear. This CDR3 has 13 amino acids. Between the trimmed V and J ends, which lost 1 base and 2 bases, there was a span of 9 bases. In germline, CDR1 is GTSNPN, CDR2 SVGIG (reference sequence). The CDR3 region has the DNA TGTGCCTGGAGTGGCGCGGTTCCCTACGAGCAGTACTTC. Translated: CAWSGAVPYEQYF.

This clone was seen a few times. This chain links TRBV30 with TRBJ1-4; D unresolved. The CDR3 has 15 amino acids. Trimming shortened V by 2 bases and J by 8 bases, and 18 bases separated the two germline ends. Per germline, CDR1 GTSNPN and CDR2 SVGIG (reference sequence). In DNA form, the CDR3 reads TGTGCCTGGAGTAAAAACGGTTCCCCCAGGGAAAAACTGTTTTTT. Translating gives CAWSKNGSPREKLFF.